Below are 29 T cell receptor beta chains sequenced from a single sample in a study of technical replicates of blood from a few donors. The table came from immunoSEQ multiplex PCR; TCRdb's copy has only in-frame clones and leaves some out. This sample yields tens of thousands of clones, of which around 87% are seen a single time; approximately 5% belongs to the top ten. Source material: PBMCs. These receptors all stem from a human donor in good health. Some clones in this sample may be carry-over from other donors' samples.

This chain uses TRBV7-3 with TRBJ2-3; 8 bases are shared with TRBD2. Germline V gene data show CDR1 as SGHTA and CDR2 as FQGTGA. J was trimmed by 6 bases and V by 5 bases; bases with no gene match: 4. This CDR3 is 13 amino acids long. The CDR3 region has the DNA TGTGCCAGCAGCCAGACTAGCGCGGATACGCAGTATTTT. This sequence encodes CASSQTSADTQYF.

The chain recombines TRBV5-1 with TRBJ2-3; 8 nucleotides agree with TRBD2. The CDR3 has 15 residues. Trimming cost V 4 bases and J 0 bases; bases outside gene matches: 4. CDR1 is SGHRS and CDR2 is YFSETQ in the germline V gene. CDR3 protein: CASSRSGGSTDTQYF. DNA of the CDR3: TGCGCCAGCAGCCGGAGCGGGGGAAGCACAGATACGCAGTATTTT.

This clone appeared a few times. In DNA form, the CDR3 reads TGCAGCGTTGAATTGCGGGAGAGAGACAATGAGCAGTTCTTC. Protein: CSVELRERDNEQFF. The chain carries TRBV29-1 and TRBJ2-1, with 7 nucleotides matching TRBD2. The length of the CDR3 is 14 residues. With 2 bases clipped from V and 5 bases from J, the junction kept 6 bases outside the gene matches. From germline, CDR1 is SQVTM and CDR2 ANQGSEA.

The chain employs TRBV29-1 and TRBJ2-5; 7 positions match TRBD2. Germline assignment: CDR1 SQVTM and CDR2 ANQGSEA. The V segment lost 3 bases and the J segment 1 base; nucleotides outside the gene matches: 2. The CDR3 covers 13 residues. The CDR3 region has the DNA TGCAGCGTTGAGGGGGGGGGCCAAGAGACCCAGTACTTC. Translation gives CSVEGGGQETQYF.

The rearrangement uses TRBV11-2 and TRBJ1-1; TRBD1 might be the D (6 bases). The CDR3 loop spans 14 amino acids. V was trimmed by 8 bases and J by 2 bases, leaving 15 bases between them. Germline-derived CDR1 and CDR2 are SGHAT and FQNNGV. The CDR3 coding sequence is TGTGCCAGCGGACGACAGGTTCAAAACACTGAAGCTTTCTTT. It translates to CASGRQVQNTEAFF.

Only one count was recorded for this clone. The chain combines TRBV29-1 with TRBJ2-3; 7 positions match TRBD2. The V gene's germline CDR1 is SQVTM and CDR2 ANQGSEA. Losses at the gene ends were 6 bases for V and 2 bases for J; bases not matched to a gene: 17. The CDR3 extends over 17 amino acids. The CDR3 DNA reads TGCAGCGTGAGGGGAGGGGTGTGGAACGGGGACACAGATACGCAGTATTTT. This codes for CSVRGGVWNGDTDTQYF.

A single count supports this clone. This chain joins TRBV6-4 and TRBJ2-1, with unresolved D. V shed 5 bases and J shed 0 bases, with 11 bases lying between them. The CDR3 is 15 amino acids. CDR1 MRHNA and CDR2 SNTAGT come from the germline V gene. The CDR3 here is CASSQSESSYNEQFF. The CDR3 bases are TGTGCCAGCAGTCAAAGCGAGAGCTCCTACAATGAGCAGTTCTTC.

J is TRBJ2-7 and V is TRBV5-5; 9 bases are shared with TRBD2. CDR1 SGHKS and CDR2 YYEKEE come from the germline V gene (reference sequence). The CDR3 has 14 amino acids. V lost 3 bases, J lost 6 bases, and 7 bases stayed unmatched. CDR3 sequence reads: CASSWSSGKVEQYF. As DNA, the CDR3 is TGTGCCAGCAGCTGGTCTAGCGGGAAGGTCGAGCAGTACTTC.

The chain combines TRBV9 with TRBJ1-2; maybe TRBD1 (5 bases). V was pared by 4 bases and J by 4 bases, with 11 bases between. CDR1 and CDR2 (germline): SGDLS, YYNGEE. The CDR3 runs 13 residues. The CDR3 loop reads CASSPMGGYGYTF. CDR3 DNA sequence: TGTGCCAGCAGCCCTATGGGGGGCTATGGCTACACCTTC.

The chain is built from TRBV6-6 and TRBJ1-4; a weak D match, TRBD1 (6 bases). The V end was cut by 7 bases, the J end by 0 bases, with 15 bases between. From germline, CDR1 is MNHNY and CDR2 SVGAGI (reference sequence). The CDR3 totals 16 residues. CDR3 sequence: CASTPRGGTTNEKLFF. CDR3 DNA: TGTGCCAGCACCCCCCGAGGGGGAACAACTAATGAAAAACTGTTTTTT.

This chain links TRBV7-8 with TRBJ1-1; D is unclear. CDR1 is SGHVS, CDR2 FQNEAQ, per germline. This CDR3 region has 13 residues. Deletions cut 4 bases from V and 1 base from J, with 7 bases between. The CDR3: CASSSTENTEAFF. For the CDR3, the DNA is TGTGCCAGCAGCTCAACAGAGAACACTGAAGCTTTCTTT.

The chain employs TRBV4-1 and TRBJ2-2, with 11 positions matching TRBD2. With V trimmed by 1 base and J by 7 bases, 8 bases remained unmatched. There are 17 residues in the CDR3. Germline V gene sequence: CDR1 MGHRA, CDR2 YSYEKL. CDR3 region: CASSQGLAGPRGGELFF. The DNA of the CDR3 is TGCGCCAGCAGCCAAGGACTAGCGGGGCCTCGGGGCGGGGAGCTGTTTTTT.

This chain uses TRBV5-1 with TRBJ2-7, with D perhaps TRBD1 (5 bases). The CDR3 runs to 14 residues. V was shortened by 1 base and J by 5 bases, with 13 bases between the two germline ends. Germline V gene sequence: CDR1 SGHRS, CDR2 YFSETQ. The chain's CDR3 is CASSLIRVGNEQYF. The CDR3 region has the DNA TGCGCCAGCAGCTTGATCAGGGTAGGTAACGAGCAGTACTTC.

The V and J genes are TRBV7-9 and TRBJ2-7; TRBD1 matches at 9 bases. The germline CDR1 and CDR2 sequences are SEHNR and FQNEAQ (reference sequence). The V segment lost 5 bases and the J segment 7 bases; nucleotides outside the gene matches: 15. The CDR3 is 16 residues long. Here the CDR3 DNA reads TGTGCCAGCAGCCCAAACAGGGGGCGCGGAACTGGTGAGCAGTACTTC. Amino acid sequence: CASSPNRGRGTGEQYF.

V usage is TRBV7-9 and J usage is TRBJ2-5; 7 nucleotides align to TRBD2. Trimming at V came to 3 bases and at J to 5 bases, leaving 9 bases not matched to a gene. The CDR3 runs 15 residues. In germline, CDR1 is SEHNR, CDR2 FQNEAQ (reference sequence). CDR3 residues: CASSFPRGRGETQYF. DNA of the CDR3: TGTGCCAGCAGCTTCCCTCGCGGGAGAGGGGAGACCCAGTACTTC. Together with reference TRBV7-9 and TRBJ2-5, the CDR3 gives the full variable domain: DTGVSQNPRHKITKRGQNVTFRCDPISEHNRLYWYRQTLGQGPEFLTYFQNEAQLEKSRLLSDRFSAERPKGSFSTLEIQRTEQGDSAMYLCASSFPRGRGETQYFGPGTRLLVL.

V and J are TRBV29-1 and TRBJ2-5; 9 bases fit TRBD1. The J call may be in error: the DNA end matches TRBJ2-7 better. The CDR3 totals 16 residues. Germline V gene data show CDR1 as SQVTM and CDR2 as ANQGSEA. The CDR3 coding sequence is TGCAGCGTTGAATTAACAGGGGGCAGGAGCTCCTACGAGCAGTACTTC. Translation: CSVELTGGRSSYEQYF.

V gene TRBV12-5 combines with J gene TRBJ2-1, with TRBD2 matching 9 bases. There are 17 residues in the CDR3. V trimming: 1 base; J trimming: 6 bases; junction bases outside the gene matches: 10. Germline CDR1 and CDR2: LGHNT and FRNRAP. The CDR3 region is CASGLGNLAGGRNEQFF. CDR3 DNA sequence: TGTGCTAGTGGTTTGGGCAACCTCGCGGGGGGGCGCAATGAGCAGTTCTTC.

V usage is TRBV7-2 and J usage is TRBJ1-1; D is perhaps TRBD1 (5 bases). Per germline, CDR1 SGHTA and CDR2 FQGNSA. This CDR3 contains 13 residues. The germline V and J ends were trimmed by 4 bases and 4 bases, with 10 bases remaining between them. CDR3 sequence (DNA): TGTGCCAGCAGCTCCAGGGTCGGCACTGAAGCTTTCTTT. Translated, it gives CASSSRVGTEAFF. Full variable domain (missing parts from reference TRBV7-2 and TRBJ1-1): GAGVSQSPSNKVTEKGKDVELRCDPISGHTALYWYRQSLGQGLEFLIYFQGNSAPDKSGLPSDRFSAERTGGSVSTLTIQRTQQEDSAVYLCASSSRVGTEAFFGQGTRLTVV.

The rearrangement joins TRBV7-9 to TRBJ2-2; D is unclear. Germline assignment: CDR1 SEHNR and CDR2 FQNEAQ (reference sequence). Deletions cut 1 base from V and 3 bases from J, with 9 bases between. The CDR3 sequence is 15 residues long. The CDR3 sequence is CASSLVPSHTGELFF. The CDR3 nucleotides read TGTGCCAGCAGCTTAGTCCCCTCTCACACCGGGGAGCTGTTTTTT.

The chain joins TRBV6-4 to TRBJ2-1, with TRBD2 matching over 12 bases. With V trimmed by 4 bases and J by 7 bases, 5 bases remained unmatched. Germline V lookup: CDR1 MRHNA, CDR2 SNTAGT. The CDR3 extends over 15 amino acids. The CDR3 region has the DNA TGTGCCAGCAGTGGACTAGCGGGAGCGGGTAATGAGCAGTTCTTC. Its protein is CASSGLAGAGNEQFF.

The chain couples TRBV15 to TRBJ2-1; TRBD2 agrees at 7 bases. The CDR3 extends over 17 amino acids. V dropped 3 bases and J dropped 0; count of bases not matched to a gene: 8. Germline loops: CDR1 LNHNV, CDR2 YYDKDF (reference sequence). The CDR3: CATSRGGAGVSYNEQFF. DNA of the CDR3: TGTGCCACCAGCAGGGGAGGCGCGGGAGTCTCCTACAATGAGCAGTTCTTC.

The V call is TRBV5-1, the J call TRBJ1-1; TRBD1 matches at 9 bases. V lost 0 bases to trimming and J lost 1 base; unmatched junction nucleotides: 16. The CDR3 totals 20 residues. The germline V gene has CDR1 SGHRS and CDR2 YFSETQ. The CDR3 bases are TGCGCCAGCAGCTTGGATCCCCGTACCGGACAGGGGTGGCGGAACACTGAAGCTTTCTTT. Protein: CASSLDPRTGQGWRNTEAFF.

This clone was seen only once. The chain carries TRBV2 and TRBJ2-6; possible D gene TRBD2, 5 bases. Germline values: CDR1 SNHLY, CDR2 FYNNEI. With 4 bases removed from V and 1 base from J, the gap between germline ends came to 8 bases. CDR3 length equals 15 residues. The CDR3 spells CASSVGGSGANVLTF. CDR3 DNA: TGTGCCAGCAGTGTTGGCGGGTCTGGGGCCAACGTCCTGACTTTC.

The rearrangement joins TRBV11-2 to TRBJ1-1; D ambiguous. Trimming pared 5 bases from V and 0 bases from J, leaving 10 bases between. The length of the CDR3 is 14 residues. CDR1 and CDR2 (germline): SGHAT, FQNNGV. The CDR3 spells CASSPVHLNTEAFF. The DNA of the CDR3 is TGTGCCAGCAGCCCTGTGCACTTGAACACTGAAGCTTTCTTT. The whole variable domain, filled in from reference TRBV11-2 and TRBJ1-1, reads EAGVAQSPRYKIIEKRQSVAFWCNPISGHATLYWYQQILGQGPKLLIQFQNNGVVDDSQLPKDRFSAERLKGVDSTLKIQPAKLEDSAVYLCASSPVHLNTEAFFGQGTRLTVV.

The chain joins TRBV6-1 to TRBJ2-5, with D maybe TRBD2 (5 bases). Trimming pared 8 bases from V and 0 bases from J, leaving 7 bases between. This CDR3 is built from 12 residues. The germline gives CDR1 MNHNS, CDR2 SASEGT. CDR3 bases: TGTGCCAGCGGGCGGGACCAAGAGACCCAGTACTTC. Amino acid sequence: CASGRDQETQYF.

This clone was seen a few times. CDR3 bases: TGTGCCAGCAGTAGTCACACAGGGGTTACTGAAGCTTTCTTT. Protein sequence: CASSSHTGVTEAFF. This rearrangement joins TRBV28 to TRBJ1-1; 7 bases line up with TRBD1. The CDR3 length is 14 residues. V shed 5 bases, J shed 5 bases, and the junction held 8 bases outside the gene matches. From germline, CDR1 is MDHEN and CDR2 SYDVKM.

The rearrangement uses TRBV30 and TRBJ1-4; D ambiguous. Germline V gives CDR1 GTSNPN, CDR2 SVGIG (reference sequence). The CDR3 covers 16 residues. Deletions cut 4 bases from V and 7 bases from J, with 22 bases between. Here the CDR3 reads CAWTRLAGIGLEKLFF. The DNA for the CDR3 is TGTGCCTGGACACGTCTAGCGGGGATCGGACTTGAAAAACTGTTTTTT.

The chain has TRBV7-2 and TRBJ1-6; TRBD1 matches 11 bases. Germline lookup yields CDR1 SGHTA and CDR2 FQGNSA. The CDR3 is 14 amino acids. With 3 bases clipped from V and 9 bases from J, the junction kept 1 base outside the gene matches. The CDR3: CASSFGQGASPLHF. In DNA, the CDR3 is TGTGCCAGCAGCTTCGGACAGGGGGCTTCACCCCTCCACTTT.

This clone has just one count. The chain links TRBV7-2 to TRBJ2-1, with a tentative D call TRBD2 (5 bases). Trimming left V 3 bases short and J 8 bases short, with 14 bases between. This CDR3 region has 14 residues. CDR1 and CDR2 from the germline V gene are SGHTA and FQGNSA. DNA of the CDR3: TGTGCCAGCAGCTTGGACTCCAATCATGATGAGCAGTTCTTC. The encoded protein is CASSLDSNHDEQFF. The full variable domain, in which reference TRBV7-2 and TRBJ2-1 provide the parts outside the CDR3, is GAGVSQSPSNKVTEKGKDVELRCDPISGHTALYWYRQSLGQGLEFLIYFQGNSAPDKSGLPSDRFSAERTGGSVSTLTIQRTQQEDSAVYLCASSLDSNHDEQFFGPGTRLTVL.